The clone carrying this TCR beta chain appeared many times. There are 13 residues in the CDR3. CDR1 and CDR2 (germline): SGHDN, FVKESK. Trimming removed 0 bases at V and 7 bases at J, with 8 bases between. This entry comes from a study of low-dose radiotherapy and immunotherapy resistance in tumors. Time point in this sample: before trial treatment. First-strand cDNA relied on TRAV- and TRBV-specific primers spanning alpha and beta chains. Amplification, which lasted approximately 20 PCR cycles, used a constant-region primer and V-primer adapter to amplify TCRs. TCRdb re-called the reads through MiXCR, storing one row per CDR3 protein. The table has 55,000 to 70,000 distinct CDR3 sequences, 20% to 25% seen once.

The V gene is TRBV14, the J gene TRBJ2-3; D is unresolved. The input for sequencing was PBMCs, taken before treatment. The receptor was derived from a male donor with prostate cancer. The CDR3: CASSQDRGYTQYF. The CDR3 DNA follows: TGTGCCAGCAGCCAAGACAGAGGATATACGCAGTATTTT. Together with reference TRBV14 and TRBJ2-3, the CDR3 gives the full variable domain: EAGVTQFPSHSVIEKGQTVTLRCDPISGHDNLYWYRRVMGKEIKFLLHFVKESKQDESGMPNNRFLAERTGGTYSTLKVQPAELEDSGVYFCASSQDRGYTQYFGPGTRLTVL.